The T cell receptor beta chain described here comes from a study of CD8+ T cells in alopecia areata. Overall study findings and caveats: Researchers say the link of baseline CD8+ expansion to response remains uncertain, with one nonresponder. Compared with normal scalp, lesional scalp had higher clonality and more expanded CD8+ clones.

The length of the CDR3 is 18 residues. Germline assignment: CDR1 SGHTA and CDR2 FQGNSA. V shed 5 bases, J shed 4 bases, and the junction held 12 bases outside the gene matches. RNA was extracted and reverse transcribed into cDNA as the sequencing template. The data were produced by immunoSEQ multiplex PCR, yet TCRdb's version contains in-frame clones alone and is incomplete. The sample has about 210,000 clones; under 70% are singletons. Treatment of the sample: oral pan-JAK inhibitor, 5-10 mg twice daily. Concerning this clone itself: Its antigen is still unknown.

The J gene is TRBJ2-5, the V gene TRBV7-2; TRBD2 matches 14 bases. Sequenced here: CD4+ T cells sorted from blood, sampled at approximately week 42, from a patient treated with tofacitinib. The TCR was taken from a human donor with alopecia areata. The CDR3 loop reads CASSPSGLAGGRGETQYF. The CDR3 DNA is TGTGCCAGCAGCCCCAGCGGACTAGCGGGGGGCCGGGGAGAGACCCAGTACTTC. The complete variable domain, with remaining parts taken from reference TRBV7-2 and TRBJ2-5, reads GAGVSQSPSNKVTEKGKDVELRCDPISGHTALYWYRQSLGQGLEFLIYFQGNSAPDKSGLPSDRFSAERTGGSVSTLTIQRTQQEDSAVYLCASSPSGLAGGRGETQYFGPGTRLLVL.